This T cell receptor (beta chain) comes out of a study of molecular identifiers for immune sequencing clone quantification. Findings and limits, study-wide: More than 97% of effector molecules, versus under 1% of naive-cell molecules, belonged to clones above 20 RNA copies.

Germline CDR1 and CDR2: MDHEN and SYDVKM. Trimming left V 3 bases short and J 4 bases short, with 14 bases between. The CDR3 runs to 15 residues. Naive CD8 T cells, phenotype CD8+CD4-CCR7+CD45RA+, were sorted. A single record per CDR3 protein comes from TCRdb applying MiXCR to the PCR reads. The sample has about 100,000 distinct CDR3 sequences, roughly 34% seen once. Regarding this clonotype: Its antigen is unknown.

The sample was naive CD8+ T cells from blood, with Jurkat cell RNA spiked in. Subset specified: FACS-sorted CD8+CD4-CCR7+CD45RA+ naive T cells. The TCR was taken from a human donor in good health. Some libraries in this study had Jurkat cell RNA spiked in. This chain connects TRBV28 to TRBJ2-3; D is uncertain. The CDR3: CASSFRPTQADTQYF. The CDR3 DNA reads TGTGCCAGCAGTTTTCGGCCCACCCAGGCAGATACGCAGTATTTT.